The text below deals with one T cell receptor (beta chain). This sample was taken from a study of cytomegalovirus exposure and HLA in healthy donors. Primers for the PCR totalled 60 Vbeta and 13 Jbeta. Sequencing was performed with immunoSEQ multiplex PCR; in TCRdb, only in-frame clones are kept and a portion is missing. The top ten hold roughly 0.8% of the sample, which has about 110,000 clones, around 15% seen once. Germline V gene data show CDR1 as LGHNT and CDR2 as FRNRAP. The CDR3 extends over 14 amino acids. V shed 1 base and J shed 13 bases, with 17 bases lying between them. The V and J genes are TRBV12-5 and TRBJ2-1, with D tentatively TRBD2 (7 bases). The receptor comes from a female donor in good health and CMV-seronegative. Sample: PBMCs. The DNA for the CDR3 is TGTGCTAGTGGTTTGGAGAGCGGGACACTAAACCAGTTCTTC. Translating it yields CASGLESGTLNQFF.